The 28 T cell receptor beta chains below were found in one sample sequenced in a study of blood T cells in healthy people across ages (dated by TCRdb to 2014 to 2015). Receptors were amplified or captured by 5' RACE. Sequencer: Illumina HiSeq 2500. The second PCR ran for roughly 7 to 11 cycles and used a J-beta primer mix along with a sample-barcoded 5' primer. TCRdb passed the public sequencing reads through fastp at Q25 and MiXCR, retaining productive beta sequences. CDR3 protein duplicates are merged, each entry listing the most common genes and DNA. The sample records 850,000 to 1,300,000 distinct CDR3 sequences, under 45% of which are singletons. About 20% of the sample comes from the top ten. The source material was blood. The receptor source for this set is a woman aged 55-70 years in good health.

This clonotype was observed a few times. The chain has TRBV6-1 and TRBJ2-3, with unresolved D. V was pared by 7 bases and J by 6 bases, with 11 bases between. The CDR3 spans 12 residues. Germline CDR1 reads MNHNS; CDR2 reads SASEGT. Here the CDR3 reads CASTVVSDTQYF. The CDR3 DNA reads TGTGCCAGCACTGTAGTATCTGATACGCAGTATTTT.

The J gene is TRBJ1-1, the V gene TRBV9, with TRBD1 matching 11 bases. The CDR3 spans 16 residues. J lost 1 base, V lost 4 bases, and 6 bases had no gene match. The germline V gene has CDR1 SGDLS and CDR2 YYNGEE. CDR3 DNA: TGTGCCAGCAGCCCCGGACAGGGGGCAGCGAACACTGAAGCTTTCTTT. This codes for CASSPGQGAANTEAFF.

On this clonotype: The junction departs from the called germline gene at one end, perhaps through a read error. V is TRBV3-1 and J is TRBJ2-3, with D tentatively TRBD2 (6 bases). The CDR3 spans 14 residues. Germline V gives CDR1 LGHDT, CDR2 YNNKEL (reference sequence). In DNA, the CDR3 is TGTGCCAGCAGCGTCGGACTAACCACAGATGCGCAGTATTTT. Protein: CASSVGLTTDAQYF.

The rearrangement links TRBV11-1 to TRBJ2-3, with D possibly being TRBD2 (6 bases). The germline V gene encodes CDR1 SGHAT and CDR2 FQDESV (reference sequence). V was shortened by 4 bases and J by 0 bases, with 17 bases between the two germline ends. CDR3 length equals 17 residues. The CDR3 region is CASSSGDGGISTDTQYF. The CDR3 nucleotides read TGTGCCAGCAGCTCGGGGGACGGCGGGATAAGCACAGATACGCAGTATTTT. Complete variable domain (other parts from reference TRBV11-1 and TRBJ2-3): EAEVAQSPRYKITEKSQAVAFWCDPISGHATLYWYRQILGQGPELLVQFQDESVVDDSQLPKDRFSAERLKGVDSTLKIQPAELGDSAMYLCASSSGDGGISTDTQYFGPGTRLTVL.

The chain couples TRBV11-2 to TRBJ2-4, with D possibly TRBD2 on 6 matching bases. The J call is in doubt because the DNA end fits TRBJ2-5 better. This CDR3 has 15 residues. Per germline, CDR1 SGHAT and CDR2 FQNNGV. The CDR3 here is CASSFGGAMKETQYF. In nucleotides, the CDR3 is TGTGCCAGCAGCTTCGGGGGAGCGATGAAAGAGACCCAGTACTTC.

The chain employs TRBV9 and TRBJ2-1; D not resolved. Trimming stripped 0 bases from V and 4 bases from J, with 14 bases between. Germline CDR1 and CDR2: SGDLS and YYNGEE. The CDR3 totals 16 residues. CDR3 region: CASSVGELDLYNEQFF. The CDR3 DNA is TGTGCCAGCAGCGTAGGAGAGTTAGACCTATACAATGAGCAGTTCTTC.

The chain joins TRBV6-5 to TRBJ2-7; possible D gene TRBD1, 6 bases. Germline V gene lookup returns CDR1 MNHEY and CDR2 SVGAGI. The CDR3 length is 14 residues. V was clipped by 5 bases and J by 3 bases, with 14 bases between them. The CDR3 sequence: CASSHTGHIYEQYF. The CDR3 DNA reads TGTGCCAGCAGTCACACGGGACACATCTACGAGCAGTACTTC.

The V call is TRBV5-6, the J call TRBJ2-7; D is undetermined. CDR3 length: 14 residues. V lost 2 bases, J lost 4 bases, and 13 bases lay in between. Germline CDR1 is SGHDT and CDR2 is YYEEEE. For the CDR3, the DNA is TGTGCCAGCAGCTTCGGTAACCCCGATTACGAGCAGTACTTC. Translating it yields CASSFGNPDYEQYF.

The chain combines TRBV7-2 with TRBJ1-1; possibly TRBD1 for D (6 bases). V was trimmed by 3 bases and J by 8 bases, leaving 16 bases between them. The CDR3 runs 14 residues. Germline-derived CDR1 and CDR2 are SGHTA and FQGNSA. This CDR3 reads CASSFKGGRAEAFF. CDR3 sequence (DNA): TGTGCCAGCAGCTTTAAGGGGGGGAGGGCCGAAGCTTTCTTT.

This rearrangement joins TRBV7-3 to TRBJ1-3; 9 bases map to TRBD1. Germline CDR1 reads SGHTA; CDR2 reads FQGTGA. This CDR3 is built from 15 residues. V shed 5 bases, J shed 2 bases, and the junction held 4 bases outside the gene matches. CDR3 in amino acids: CASSPTGGTGNTIYF. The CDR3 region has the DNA TGTGCCAGCAGCCCTACAGGGGGCACTGGAAACACCATATATTTT. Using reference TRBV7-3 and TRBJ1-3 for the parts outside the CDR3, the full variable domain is GAGVSQTPSNKVTEKGKYVELRCDPISGHTALYWYRQSLGQGPEFLIYFQGTGAADDSGLPNDRFFAVRPEGSVSTLKIQRTERGDSAVYLCASSPTGGTGNTIYFGEGSWLTVV.

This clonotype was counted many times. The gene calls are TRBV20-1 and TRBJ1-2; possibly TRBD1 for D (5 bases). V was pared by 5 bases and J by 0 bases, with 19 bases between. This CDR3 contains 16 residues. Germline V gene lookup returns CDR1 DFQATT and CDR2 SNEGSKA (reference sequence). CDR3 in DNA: TGCAGTGCTCCGTGGGGGAACGGAGTCTCTAACTATGGCTACACCTTC. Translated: CSAPWGNGVSNYGYTF.

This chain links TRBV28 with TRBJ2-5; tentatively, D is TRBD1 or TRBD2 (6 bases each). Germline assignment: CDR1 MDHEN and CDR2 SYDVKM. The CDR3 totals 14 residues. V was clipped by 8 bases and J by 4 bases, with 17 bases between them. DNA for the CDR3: TGTGCCAGCCGTGGGGGGCTAGTGGGAGAGACCCAGTACTTC. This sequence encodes CASRGGLVGETQYF.

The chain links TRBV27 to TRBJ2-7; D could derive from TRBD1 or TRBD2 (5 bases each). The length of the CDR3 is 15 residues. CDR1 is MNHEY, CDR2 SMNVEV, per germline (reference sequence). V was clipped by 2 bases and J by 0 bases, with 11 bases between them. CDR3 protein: CASSLAGTDSYEQYF. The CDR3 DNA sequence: TGTGCCAGCAGTTTAGCCGGGACGGACTCCTACGAGCAGTACTTC.

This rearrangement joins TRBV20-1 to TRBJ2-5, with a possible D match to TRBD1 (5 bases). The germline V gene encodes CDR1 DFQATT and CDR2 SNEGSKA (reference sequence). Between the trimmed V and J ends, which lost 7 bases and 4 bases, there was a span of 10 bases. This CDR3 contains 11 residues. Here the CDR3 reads CSGGPLETQYF. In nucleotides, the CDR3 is TGCAGTGGGGGCCCTTTAGAGACCCAGTACTTC.

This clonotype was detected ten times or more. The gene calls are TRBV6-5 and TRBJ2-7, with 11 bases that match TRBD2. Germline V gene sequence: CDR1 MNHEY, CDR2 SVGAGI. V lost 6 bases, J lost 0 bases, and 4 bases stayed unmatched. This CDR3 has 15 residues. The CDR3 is CASSYGTSGSYEQYF. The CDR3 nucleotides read TGTGCCAGCAGCTACGGGACTAGCGGCTCCTACGAGCAGTACTTC.

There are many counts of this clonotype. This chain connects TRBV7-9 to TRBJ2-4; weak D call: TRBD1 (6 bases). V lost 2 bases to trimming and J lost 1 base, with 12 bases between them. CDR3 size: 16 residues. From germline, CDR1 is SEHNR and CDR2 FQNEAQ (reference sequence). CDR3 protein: CASSLTGRTAKNIQYF. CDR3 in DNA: TGTGCCAGCAGCTTAACAGGGAGAACGGCCAAAAACATTCAGTACTTC.

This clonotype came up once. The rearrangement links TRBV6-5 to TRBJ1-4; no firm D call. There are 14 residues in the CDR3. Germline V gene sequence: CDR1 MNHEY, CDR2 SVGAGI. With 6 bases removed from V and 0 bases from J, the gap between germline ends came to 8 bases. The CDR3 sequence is CASSGGTTNEKLFF. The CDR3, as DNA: TGTGCCAGCAGCGGAGGGACAACTAATGAAAAACTGTTTTTT.

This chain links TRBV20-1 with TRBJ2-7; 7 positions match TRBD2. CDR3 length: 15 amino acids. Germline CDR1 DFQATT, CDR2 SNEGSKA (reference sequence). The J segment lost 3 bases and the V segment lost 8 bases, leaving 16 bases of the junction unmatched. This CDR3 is CSTPQPGGSIYEQYF. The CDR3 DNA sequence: TGCAGTACCCCCCAGCCAGGCGGGAGCATCTACGAGCAGTACTTC.

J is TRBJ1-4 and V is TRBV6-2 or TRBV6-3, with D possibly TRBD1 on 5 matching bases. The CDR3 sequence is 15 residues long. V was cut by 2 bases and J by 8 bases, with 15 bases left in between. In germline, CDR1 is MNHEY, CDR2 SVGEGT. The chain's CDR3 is CASSYPGTAGEKLFF. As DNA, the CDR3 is TGTGCCAGCAGTTACCCCGGGACGGCGGGGGAAAAACTGTTTTTT.

CDR3 amino acids: CASSDPTMGTPYEQYF. CDR3 in DNA: TGTGCCAGCAGTGACCCTACGATGGGGACCCCCTACGAGCAGTACTTC. The rearrangement joins TRBV12-3 or TRBV12-4 to TRBJ2-7, with D possibly being TRBD1 or TRBD2 (5 bases each). V lost 5 bases to trimming and J lost 2 bases, with 19 bases between them. This CDR3 contains 16 residues.

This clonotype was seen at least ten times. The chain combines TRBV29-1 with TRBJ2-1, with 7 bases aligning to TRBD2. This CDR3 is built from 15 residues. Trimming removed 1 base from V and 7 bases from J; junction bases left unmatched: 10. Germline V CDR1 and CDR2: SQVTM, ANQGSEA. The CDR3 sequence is CSVEALGTTSNEQFF. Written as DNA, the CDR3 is TGCAGCGTTGAAGCTTTAGGGACTACCTCAAATGAGCAGTTCTTC.

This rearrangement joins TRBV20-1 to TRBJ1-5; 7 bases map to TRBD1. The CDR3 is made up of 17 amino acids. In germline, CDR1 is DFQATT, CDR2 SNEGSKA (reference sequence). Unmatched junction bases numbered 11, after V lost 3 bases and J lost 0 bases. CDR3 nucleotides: TGCAGTGCTAGTAGAGGGGGCTTATTTGATAGCAATCAGCCCCAGCATTTT. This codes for CSASRGGLFDSNQPQHF.

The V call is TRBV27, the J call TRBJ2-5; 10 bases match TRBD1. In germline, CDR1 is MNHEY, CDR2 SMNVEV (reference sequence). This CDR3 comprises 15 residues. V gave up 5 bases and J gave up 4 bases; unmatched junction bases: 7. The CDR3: CASSIGTGVAETQYF. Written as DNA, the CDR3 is TGTGCCAGCAGTATAGGGACAGGGGTGGCAGAGACCCAGTACTTC.

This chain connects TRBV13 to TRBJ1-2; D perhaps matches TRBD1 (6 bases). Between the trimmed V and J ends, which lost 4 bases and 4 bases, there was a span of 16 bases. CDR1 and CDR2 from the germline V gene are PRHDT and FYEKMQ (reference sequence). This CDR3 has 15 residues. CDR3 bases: TGTGCCAGCAGCTCAGGAGGGACACGGTCCTATGGCTACACCTTC. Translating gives CASSSGGTRSYGYTF. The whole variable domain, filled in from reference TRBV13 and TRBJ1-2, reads AAGVIQSPRHLIKEKRETATLKCYPIPRHDTVYWYQQGPGQDPQFLISFYEKMQSDKGSIPDRFSAQQFSDYHSELNMSSLELGDSALYFCASSSGGTRSYGYTFGSGTRLTVV.

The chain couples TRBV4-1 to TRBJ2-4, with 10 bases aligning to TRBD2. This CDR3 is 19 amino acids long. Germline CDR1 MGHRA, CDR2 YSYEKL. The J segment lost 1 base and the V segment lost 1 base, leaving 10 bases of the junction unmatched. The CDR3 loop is CASSQVPVLAGTAKNIQYF. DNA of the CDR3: TGCGCCAGCAGCCAAGTCCCTGTACTAGCGGGAACCGCCAAAAACATTCAGTACTTC.

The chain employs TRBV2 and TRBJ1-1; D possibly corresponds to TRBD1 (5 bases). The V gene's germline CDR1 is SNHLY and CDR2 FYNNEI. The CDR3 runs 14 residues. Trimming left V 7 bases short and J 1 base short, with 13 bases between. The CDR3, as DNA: TGTGCCAGCATAGAGGGGCCGAGGAACACTGAAGCTTTCTTT. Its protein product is CASIEGPRNTEAFF.

The CDR3 bases are TGCGCCAGCAGCCAAGTGACGTCGGGGTACGATGAGCAGTACTTC. This codes for CASSQVTSGYDEQYF. The chain joins TRBV4-1 to TRBJ2-1; TRBD2 is a possible D gene (5 bases). Matching the DNA end better, TRBJ2-7 makes the J call doubtful. The CDR3 loop spans 15 amino acids. CDR1 and CDR2 from the germline V gene are MGHRA and YSYEKL.

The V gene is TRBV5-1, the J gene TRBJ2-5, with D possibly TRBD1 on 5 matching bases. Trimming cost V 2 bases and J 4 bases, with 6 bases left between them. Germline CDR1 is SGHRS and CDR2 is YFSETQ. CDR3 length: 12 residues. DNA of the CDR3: TGCGCCAGCAGCTTCCAGGGAGAGACCCAGTACTTC. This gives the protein CASSFQGETQYF.